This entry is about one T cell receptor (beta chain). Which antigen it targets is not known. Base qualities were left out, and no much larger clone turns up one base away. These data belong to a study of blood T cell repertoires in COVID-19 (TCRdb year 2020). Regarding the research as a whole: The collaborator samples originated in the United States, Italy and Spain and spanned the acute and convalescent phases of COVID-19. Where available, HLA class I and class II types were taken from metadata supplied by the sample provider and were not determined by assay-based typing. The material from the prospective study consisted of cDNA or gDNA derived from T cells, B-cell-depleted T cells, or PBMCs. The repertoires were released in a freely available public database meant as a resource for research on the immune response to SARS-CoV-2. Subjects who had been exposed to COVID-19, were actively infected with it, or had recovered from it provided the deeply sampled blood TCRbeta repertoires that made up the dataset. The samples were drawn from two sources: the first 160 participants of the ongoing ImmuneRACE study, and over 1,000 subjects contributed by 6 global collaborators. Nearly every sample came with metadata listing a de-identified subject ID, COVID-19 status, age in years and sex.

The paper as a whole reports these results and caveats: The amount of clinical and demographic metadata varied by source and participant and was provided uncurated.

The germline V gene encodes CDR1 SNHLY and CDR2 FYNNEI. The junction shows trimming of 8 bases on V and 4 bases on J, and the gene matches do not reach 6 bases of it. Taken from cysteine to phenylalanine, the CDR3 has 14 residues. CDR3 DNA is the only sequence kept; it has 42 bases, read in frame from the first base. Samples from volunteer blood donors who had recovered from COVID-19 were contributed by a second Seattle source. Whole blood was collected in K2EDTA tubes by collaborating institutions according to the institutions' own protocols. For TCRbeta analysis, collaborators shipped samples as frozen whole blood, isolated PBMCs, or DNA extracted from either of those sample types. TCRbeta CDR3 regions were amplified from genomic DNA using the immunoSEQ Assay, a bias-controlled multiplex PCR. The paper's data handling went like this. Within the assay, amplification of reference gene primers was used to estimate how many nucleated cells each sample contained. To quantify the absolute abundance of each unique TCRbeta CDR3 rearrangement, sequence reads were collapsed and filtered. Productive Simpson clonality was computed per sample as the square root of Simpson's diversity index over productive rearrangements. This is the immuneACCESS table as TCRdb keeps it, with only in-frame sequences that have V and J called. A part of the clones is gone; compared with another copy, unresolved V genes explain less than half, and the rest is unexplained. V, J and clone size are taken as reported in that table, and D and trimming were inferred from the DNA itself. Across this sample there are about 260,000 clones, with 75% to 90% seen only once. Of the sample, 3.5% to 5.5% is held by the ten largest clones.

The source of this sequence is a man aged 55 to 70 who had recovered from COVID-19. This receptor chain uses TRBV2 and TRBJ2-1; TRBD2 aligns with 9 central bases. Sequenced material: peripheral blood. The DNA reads TGTGCCAGCGGGACGGGACTAGCTTACAATGAGCAGTTCTTC. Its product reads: CASGTGLAYNEQFF.